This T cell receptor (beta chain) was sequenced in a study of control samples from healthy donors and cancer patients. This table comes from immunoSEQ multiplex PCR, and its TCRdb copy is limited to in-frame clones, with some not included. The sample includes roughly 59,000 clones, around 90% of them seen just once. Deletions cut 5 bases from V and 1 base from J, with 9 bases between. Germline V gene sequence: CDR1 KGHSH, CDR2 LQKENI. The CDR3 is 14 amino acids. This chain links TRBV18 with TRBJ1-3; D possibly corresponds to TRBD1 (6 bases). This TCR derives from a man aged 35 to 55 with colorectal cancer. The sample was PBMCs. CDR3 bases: TGTGCCAGCTCAACACAGGGATCTGGAAACACCATATATTTT. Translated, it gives CASSTQGSGNTIYF.